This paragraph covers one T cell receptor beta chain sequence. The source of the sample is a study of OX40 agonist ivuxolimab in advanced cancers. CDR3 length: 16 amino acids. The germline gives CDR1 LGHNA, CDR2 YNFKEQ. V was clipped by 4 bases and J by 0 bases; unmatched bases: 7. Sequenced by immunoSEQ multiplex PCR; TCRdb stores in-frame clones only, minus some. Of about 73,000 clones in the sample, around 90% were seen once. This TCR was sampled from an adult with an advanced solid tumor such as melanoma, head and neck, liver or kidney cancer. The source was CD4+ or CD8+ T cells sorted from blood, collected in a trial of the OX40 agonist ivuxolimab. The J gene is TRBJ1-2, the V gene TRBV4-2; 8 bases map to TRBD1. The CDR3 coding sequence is TGTGCCAGCAGCCTCCTGGACAGGGCCTCTAACTATGGCTACACCTTC. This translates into CASSLLDRASNYGYTF.